These 4 T cell receptor beta chains were all obtained from the same sample, sequenced in a study of early T cells in non-severe SARS-CoV-2 infection. One entry per CDR3 protein, called by TCRdb with MiXCR from the 5' RACE reads. Of some 70,000 distinct CDR3 sequences in the sample, approximately 9.2% are singletons; the top ten hold roughly 3.2%. Sample: whole blood. Every receptor here comes from an adult who was a healthcare worker with PCR-confirmed SARS-CoV-2 infection or an uninfected control (not recorded which).

The J gene is TRBJ2-7, the V gene TRBV5-6; 8 positions match TRBD1. The V segment lost 4 bases and the J segment 2 bases; nucleotides outside the gene matches: 5. CDR1 is SGHDT and CDR2 is YYEEEE in the germline V gene. The CDR3 contains 14 residues. The CDR3 DNA reads as TGTGCCAGCAGCGGACGACAGGGGCCCTACGAGCAGTACTTC. Amino acid sequence: CASSGRQGPYEQYF.

This clonotype showed up just a few times. V gene TRBV11-2 combines with J gene TRBJ1-1; D gene unclear. CDR1 and CDR2 (germline): SGHAT, FQNNGV. V was clipped by 1 base and J by 8 bases, with 14 bases between them. CDR3 length: 14 amino acids. CDR3 in amino acids: CASSLGVSAGEAFF. The DNA of the CDR3 is TGTGCCAGCAGCTTAGGTGTATCGGCGGGCGAAGCTTTCTTT.

Ten or more counts support this clonotype. The chain links TRBV29-1 to TRBJ2-3, with D tentatively TRBD1 or TRBD2 (6 bases each). This CDR3 has 12 amino acids. V lost 6 bases and J lost 7, with 14 bases in between. CDR1 and CDR2 from the germline V gene are SQVTM and ANQGSEA. This CDR3 reads CSVQFGGHTQYF. Here the CDR3 DNA reads TGCAGCGTCCAGTTTGGGGGGCATACGCAGTATTTT.

This sequence joins TRBV10-2 and TRBJ2-1; perhaps TRBD2 as D (6 bases). V lost 9 bases, J lost 3 bases, and 9 bases lay in between. The CDR3 extends over 12 amino acids. Germline CDR1 and CDR2: WSHSY and SAAADI. The CDR3 sequence: CASSGVYNEQFF. CDR3 DNA sequence: TGCGCCAGTAGCGGTGTCTACAATGAGCAGTTCTTC.